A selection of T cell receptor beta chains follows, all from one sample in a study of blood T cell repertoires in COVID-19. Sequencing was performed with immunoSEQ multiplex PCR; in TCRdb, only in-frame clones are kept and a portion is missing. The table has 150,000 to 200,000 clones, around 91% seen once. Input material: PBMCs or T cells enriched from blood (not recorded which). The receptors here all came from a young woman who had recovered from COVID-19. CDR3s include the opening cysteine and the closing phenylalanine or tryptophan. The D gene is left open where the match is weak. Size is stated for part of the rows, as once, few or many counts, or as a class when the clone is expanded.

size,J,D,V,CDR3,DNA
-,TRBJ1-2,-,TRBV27,CASSLGGVGGYTF,TGTGCCAGCAGTTTAGGAGGGGTCGGAGGCTACACCTTC
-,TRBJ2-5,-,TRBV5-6,CASRGTGTPQETQYF,TGTGCCAGCAGAGGAACAGGGACACCTCAAGAGACCCAGTACTTC
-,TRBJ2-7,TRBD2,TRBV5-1,CASSFTRTSGNVYEQYF,TGCGCCAGCAGCTTTACACGGACTAGCGGGAATGTATACGAGCAGTACTTC
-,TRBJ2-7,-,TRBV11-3,CASSLDGRAYEQYF,TGTGCCAGCAGCTTGGACGGGAGAGCCTACGAGCAGTACTTC
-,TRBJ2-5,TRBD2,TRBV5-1,CASSLWGGFGKETQYF,TGCGCCAGCAGCTTGTGGGGGGGATTCGGGAAAGAGACCCAGTACTTC
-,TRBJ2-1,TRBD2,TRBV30,CAWIPSGRVSYNEQFF,TGTGCCTGGATCCCAAGCGGGAGGGTATCCTACAATGAGCAGTTCTTC
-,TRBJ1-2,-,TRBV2,CASRLNGYTF,TGTGCCAGCAGGTTAAATGGCTACACCTTC
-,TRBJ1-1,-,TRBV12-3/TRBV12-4,CASTVNSGTEAFF,TGTGCCAGCACCGTGAATAGTGGCACTGAAGCTTTCTTT
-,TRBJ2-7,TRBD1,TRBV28,CASTQLRTGRTGAYEQYF,TGTGCCAGCACCCAGCTCAGGACAGGGAGGACTGGGGCCTACGAGCAGTACTTC
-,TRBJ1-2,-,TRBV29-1,CSVEVGGRDGYTF,TGCAGCGTTGAAGTCGGGGGGAGGGATGGCTACACCTTC
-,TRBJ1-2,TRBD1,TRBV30,CAWRDGTVYGYTF,TGTGCCTGGAGAGACGGGACAGTCTATGGCTACACCTTC
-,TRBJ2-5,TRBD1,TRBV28,CASSSDRAETQYF,TGTGCCAGCAGTTCAGACAGGGCGGAGACCCAGTACTTC
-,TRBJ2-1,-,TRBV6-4,CASGSDNEQFF,TGTGCCAGCGGGAGCGACAATGAGCAGTTCTTC
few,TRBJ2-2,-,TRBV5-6,CASSRRGLNTGELFF,TGTGCCAGCAGCAGGAGGGGACTCAACACCGGGGAGCTGTTTTTT
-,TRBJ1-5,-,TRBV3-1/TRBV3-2,CASSQSGGGPNQPQHF,TGTGCCAGCAGCCAATCCGGGGGGGGACCCAATCAGCCCCAGCATTTT
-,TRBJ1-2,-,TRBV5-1,CASSLDPGKNGYTF,TGCGCCAGCAGCTTGGATCCAGGGAAGAATGGCTACACCTTC
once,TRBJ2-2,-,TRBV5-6,CASSYRTLTLEELFF,TGTGCCAGCAGCTACCGGACACTAACCTTGGAGGAGCTGTTTTTT
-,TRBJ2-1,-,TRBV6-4,CASSDSPAESDEQFF,TGTGCCAGCAGTGACTCCCCCGCCGAGTCGGATGAGCAGTTCTTC
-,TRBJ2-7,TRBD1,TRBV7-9,CASSETTGGNEQYF,TGTGCCAGCAGCGAGACGACAGGGGGTAACGAGCAGTACTTC
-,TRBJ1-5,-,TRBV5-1,CASSSLTGQPQHF,TGCGCCAGCAGCTCACTCACCGGTCAGCCCCAGCATTTT
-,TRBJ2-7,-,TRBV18,CASSPPGSGTYEQYF,TGTGCCAGCTCACCGCCGGGGAGCGGGACATACGAGCAGTACTTC
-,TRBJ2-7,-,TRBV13,CASSLGRSYEQYF,TGTGCCAGCAGCTTAGGCCGGAGCTACGAGCAGTACTTC
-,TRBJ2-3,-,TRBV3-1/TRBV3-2,CASSVRDTQYF,TGTGCCAGCAGCGTTCGGGATACGCAGTATTTT
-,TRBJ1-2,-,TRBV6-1,CASSDDNAGYTF,TGTGCCAGCAGTGACGACAATGCCGGCTACACCTTC
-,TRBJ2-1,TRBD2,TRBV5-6,CASSILLAGGYNEQFF,TGTGCCAGCAGCATCCTCCTAGCGGGAGGTTACAATGAGCAGTTCTTC
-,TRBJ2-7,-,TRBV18,CASSPPGASYEQYF,TGTGCCAGCTCACCACCGGGGGCCTCCTACGAGCAGTACTTC